This T cell receptor beta chain was documented in a study of T cell clonality in common variable immunodeficiency. This clone appeared many times. Profiling relied on immunoSEQ multiplex PCR, and the TCRdb table lists in-frame clones only, not all of them. Singletons are absent from the sample, which has 75,000 to 85,000 clones. The TCR originated in a person between 18 and 69 years old in good health. Source material: peripheral blood mononuclear cells.

CDR3 protein: CASSQEDRVRIDTQYF. Incomplete CDR3 DNA: TGCGCCAGCAGCCAAGAAGATAGGGTTCGGATTGATACG. This chain joins TRBV4-1 and TRBJ2-3; no firm D call. The read halts 3 residues ahead of the CDR3 end, with the missing end drawn from the germline J gene. Germline values: CDR1 MGHRA, CDR2 YSYEKL. CDR3 length: 16 residues. Deletions cut 0 bases from V and 6 bases from J, with 16 bases between.